This record looks at one TCR beta chain sequence and its context. Its antigen is unidentified. The assay was immunoSEQ multiplex PCR, and TCRdb's table has in-frame clones only and misses some. The data contain over 110,000 clones, 80% to 90% of them singletons. These data are taken from a study of T cell responses to AZD1222 COVID-19 vaccine. Points from the study as a whole: The study reported that nearly half of spike-specific TCRs target unmutated variant regions.

Germline loops: CDR1 MNHEY, CDR2 SVGAGI. V shed 7 bases and J 6 bases; nucleotides not matched to a gene: 6. This CDR3 spans 14 amino acids. Sequences were derived from peripheral blood, sampled on day 0 of AZD1222 vaccination. This sequence joins TRBV6-5 and TRBJ2-1; TRBD1 aligns across 10 bases. The sequence was obtained from an adult in good health. The CDR3 is CASTDRGGGNEQFF. The CDR3 nucleotides read TGTGCCAGCACGGACAGGGGGGGAGGCAATGAGCAGTTCTTC.